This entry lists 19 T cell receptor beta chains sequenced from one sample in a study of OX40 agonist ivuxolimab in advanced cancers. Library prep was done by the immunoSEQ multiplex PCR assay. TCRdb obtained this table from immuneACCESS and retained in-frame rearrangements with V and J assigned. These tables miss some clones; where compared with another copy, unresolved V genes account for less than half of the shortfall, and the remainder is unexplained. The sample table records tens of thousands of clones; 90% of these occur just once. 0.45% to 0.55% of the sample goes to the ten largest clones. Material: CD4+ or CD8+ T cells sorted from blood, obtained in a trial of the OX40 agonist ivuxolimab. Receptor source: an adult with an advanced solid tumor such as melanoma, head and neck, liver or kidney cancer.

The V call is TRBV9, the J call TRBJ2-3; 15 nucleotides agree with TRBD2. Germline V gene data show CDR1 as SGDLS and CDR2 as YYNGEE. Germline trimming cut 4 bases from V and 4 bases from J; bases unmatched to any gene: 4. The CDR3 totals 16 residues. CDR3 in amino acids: CASSSGLAGGADTQYF. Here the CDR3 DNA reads TGTGCCAGCAGCTCGGGACTAGCGGGAGGAGCAGATACGCAGTATTTT.

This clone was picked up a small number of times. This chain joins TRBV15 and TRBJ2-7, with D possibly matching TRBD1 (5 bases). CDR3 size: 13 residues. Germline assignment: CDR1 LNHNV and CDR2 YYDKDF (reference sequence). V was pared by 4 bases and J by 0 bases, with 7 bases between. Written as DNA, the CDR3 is TGTGCCACCAGCAAAGGGGTCTCCTACGAGCAGTACTTC. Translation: CATSKGVSYEQYF.

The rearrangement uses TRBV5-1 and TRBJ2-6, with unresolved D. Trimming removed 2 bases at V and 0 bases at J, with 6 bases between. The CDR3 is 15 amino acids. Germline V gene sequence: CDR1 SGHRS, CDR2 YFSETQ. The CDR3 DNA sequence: TGCGCCAGCAGCTTTCTACTCTCTGGGGCCAACGTCCTGACTTTC. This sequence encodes CASSFLLSGANVLTF.

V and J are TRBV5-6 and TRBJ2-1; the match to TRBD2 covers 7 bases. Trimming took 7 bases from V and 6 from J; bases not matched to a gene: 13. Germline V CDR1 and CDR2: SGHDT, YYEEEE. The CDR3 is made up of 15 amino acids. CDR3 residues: CASHPLAAISNEQFF. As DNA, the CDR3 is TGTGCCAGCCATCCCCTAGCGGCCATTAGCAATGAGCAGTTCTTC.

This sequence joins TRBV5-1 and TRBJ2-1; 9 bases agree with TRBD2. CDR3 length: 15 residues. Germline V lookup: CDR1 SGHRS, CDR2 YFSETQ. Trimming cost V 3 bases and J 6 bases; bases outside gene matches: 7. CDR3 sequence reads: CASSSKPTSGNEQFF. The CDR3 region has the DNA TGCGCCAGCAGCTCTAAACCGACTAGCGGCAATGAGCAGTTCTTC.

The CDR3, as DNA: TGTGCCAGCAGCCCCCGGCTAGCGGGGAACATCGACGAGCAGTACTTC. Residues: CASSPRLAGNIDEQYF. The gene calls are TRBV5-4 and TRBJ2-7, with 9 nucleotides matching TRBD2. Germline CDR1 and CDR2: SGHNT and YYREEE (reference sequence). V shed 4 bases and J 5 bases; nucleotides not matched to a gene: 13. The CDR3 has 16 amino acids.

The DNA for the CDR3 is TGTGCCAGCAGTGAAGCAGGGCAGTCGAACACTGAAGCTTTCTTT. Encoded protein: CASSEAGQSNTEAFF. This chain joins TRBV6-1 and TRBJ1-1, with unresolved D. CDR3 length: 15 residues. Between the trimmed V and J ends, which lost 0 bases and 1 base, there was a span of 9 bases. The germline V gene encodes CDR1 MNHNS and CDR2 SASEGT.

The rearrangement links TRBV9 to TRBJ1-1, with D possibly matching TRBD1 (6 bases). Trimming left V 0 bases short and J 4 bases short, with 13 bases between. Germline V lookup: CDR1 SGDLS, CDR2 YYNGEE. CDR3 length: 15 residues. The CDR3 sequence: CASSVEGGGSTEAFF. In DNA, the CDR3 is TGTGCCAGCAGCGTAGAAGGAGGGGGGAGCACTGAAGCTTTCTTT. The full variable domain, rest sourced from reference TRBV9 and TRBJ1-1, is DSGVTQTPKHLITATGQRVTLRCSPRSGDLSVYWYQQSLDQGLQFLIQYYNGEERAKGNILERFSAQQFPDLHSELNLSSLELGDSALYFCASSVEGGGSTEAFFGQGTRLTVV.

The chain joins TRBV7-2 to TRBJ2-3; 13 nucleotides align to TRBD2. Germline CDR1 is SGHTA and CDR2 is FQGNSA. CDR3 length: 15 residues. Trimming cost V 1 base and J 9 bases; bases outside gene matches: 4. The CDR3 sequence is CASSLVTSGRGTQYF. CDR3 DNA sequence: TGTGCCAGCAGCTTAGTTACTAGCGGGAGGGGGACGCAGTATTTT.

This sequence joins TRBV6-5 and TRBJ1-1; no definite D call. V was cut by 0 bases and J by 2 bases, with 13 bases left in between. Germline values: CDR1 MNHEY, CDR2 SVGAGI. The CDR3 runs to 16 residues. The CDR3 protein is CASSYSFRPANTEAFF. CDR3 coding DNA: TGTGCCAGCAGTTACTCCTTCAGGCCAGCCAACACTGAAGCTTTCTTT.

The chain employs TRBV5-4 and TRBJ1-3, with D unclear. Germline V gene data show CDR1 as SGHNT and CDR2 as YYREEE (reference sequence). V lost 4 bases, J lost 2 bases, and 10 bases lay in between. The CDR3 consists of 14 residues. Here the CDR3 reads CASSPQGAGNTIYF. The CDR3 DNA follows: TGTGCCAGCAGCCCCCAAGGAGCTGGAAACACCATATATTTT.

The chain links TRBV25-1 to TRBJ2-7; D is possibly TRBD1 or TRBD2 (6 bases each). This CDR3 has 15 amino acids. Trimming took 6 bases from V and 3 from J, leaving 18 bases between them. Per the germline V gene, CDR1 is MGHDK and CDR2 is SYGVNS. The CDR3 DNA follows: TGTGCCAGCAGGCCGGGGGCCGGGCGGGGCTACGAGCAGTACTTC. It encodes CASRPGAGRGYEQYF.

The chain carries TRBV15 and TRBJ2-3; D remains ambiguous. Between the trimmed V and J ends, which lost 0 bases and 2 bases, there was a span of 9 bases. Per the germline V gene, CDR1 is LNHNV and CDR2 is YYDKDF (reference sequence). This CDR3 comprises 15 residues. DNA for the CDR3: TGTGCCACCAGCAGAGATCTGACCCTCACAGATACGCAGTATTTT. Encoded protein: CATSRDLTLTDTQYF.

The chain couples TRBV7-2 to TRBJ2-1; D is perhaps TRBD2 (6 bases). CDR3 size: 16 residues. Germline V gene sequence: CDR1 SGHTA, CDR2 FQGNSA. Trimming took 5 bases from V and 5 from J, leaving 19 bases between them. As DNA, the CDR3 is TGTGCCAGCAGCCAAGGGCGGGGAAAGGGTCACAATGAGCAGTTCTTC. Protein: CASSQGRGKGHNEQFF.

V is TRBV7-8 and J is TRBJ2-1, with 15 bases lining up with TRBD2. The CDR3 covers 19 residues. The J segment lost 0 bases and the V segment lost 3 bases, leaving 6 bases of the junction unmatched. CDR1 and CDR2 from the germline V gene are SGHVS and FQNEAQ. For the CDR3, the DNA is TGTGCCAGCAGCTTTGATGGGACTAGCGGGAGGAGCTCCTACAATGAGCAGTTCTTC. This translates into CASSFDGTSGRSSYNEQFF.

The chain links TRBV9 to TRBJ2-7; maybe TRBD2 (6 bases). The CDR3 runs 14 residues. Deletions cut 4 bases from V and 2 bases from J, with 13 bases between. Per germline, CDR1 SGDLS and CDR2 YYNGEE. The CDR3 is CASSPDYLAYEQYF. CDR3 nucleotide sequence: TGTGCCAGCAGCCCGGACTACCTCGCCTACGAGCAGTACTTC.

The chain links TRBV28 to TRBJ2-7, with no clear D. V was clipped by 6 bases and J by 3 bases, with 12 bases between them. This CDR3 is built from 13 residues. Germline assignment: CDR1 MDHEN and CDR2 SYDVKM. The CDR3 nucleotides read TGTGCCAGCAGCATCTCTAGGGACTACGAGCAGTACTTC. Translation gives CASSISRDYEQYF.

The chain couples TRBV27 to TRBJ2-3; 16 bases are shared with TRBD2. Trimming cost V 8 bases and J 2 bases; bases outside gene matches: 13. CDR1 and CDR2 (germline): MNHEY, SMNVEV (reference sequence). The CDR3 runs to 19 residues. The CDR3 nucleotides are TGTGCCAGCGGTGACCCGCCGGGACTAGCGGGAGGGCCCACAGATACGCAGTATTTT. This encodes CASGDPPGLAGGPTDTQYF.

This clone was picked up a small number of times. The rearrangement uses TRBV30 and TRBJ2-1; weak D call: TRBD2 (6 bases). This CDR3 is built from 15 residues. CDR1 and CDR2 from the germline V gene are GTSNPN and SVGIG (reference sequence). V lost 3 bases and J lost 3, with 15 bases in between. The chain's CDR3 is CAWRSQRVYYNEQFF. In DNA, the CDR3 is TGTGCCTGGAGGTCTCAGCGGGTCTACTACAATGAGCAGTTCTTC.